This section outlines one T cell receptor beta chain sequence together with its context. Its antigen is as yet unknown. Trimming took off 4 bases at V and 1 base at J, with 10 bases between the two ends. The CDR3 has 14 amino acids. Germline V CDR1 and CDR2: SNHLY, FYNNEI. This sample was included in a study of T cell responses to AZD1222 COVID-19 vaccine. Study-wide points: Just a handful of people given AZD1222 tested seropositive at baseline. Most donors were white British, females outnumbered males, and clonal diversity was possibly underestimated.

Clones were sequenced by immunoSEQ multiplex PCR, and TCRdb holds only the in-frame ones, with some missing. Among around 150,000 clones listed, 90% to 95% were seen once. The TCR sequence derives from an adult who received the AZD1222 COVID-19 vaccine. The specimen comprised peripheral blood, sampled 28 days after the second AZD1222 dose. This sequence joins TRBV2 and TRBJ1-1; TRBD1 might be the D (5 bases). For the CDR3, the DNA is TGTGCCAGCAGTGTCCGGGGGTCGAACACTGAAGCTTTCTTT. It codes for CASSVRGSNTEAFF.